The 7 T cell receptor beta chains given below trace back to one sample, sequenced in a study of beta chain features in type 1 diabetes. Expressed TCRB transcripts were sequenced because the entire RNA isolate underwent reverse transcription. The method was immunoSEQ multiplex PCR; TCRdb's version includes in-frame clones alone and lacks a portion of them. The profile covers 130,000 to 150,000 clones, with about 9.4% appearing a single time and 1% to 1.5% taken by the ten largest. The material sequenced was naive CD4+ T cells from blood. All receptors come from a man aged 18 to 30 in good health.

The chain couples TRBV28 to TRBJ2-7; TRBD1 aligns across 10 bases. The germline gives CDR1 MDHEN, CDR2 SYDVKM. With V trimmed by 10 bases and J by 4 bases, 10 bases remained unmatched. The CDR3 consists of 14 residues. The CDR3 DNA reads as TGTGCCACCATCCCGGGACAGGGGTTTTACGAGCAGTACTTC. Its translation: CATIPGQGFYEQYF.

This clone was recorded a few times. The J gene is TRBJ2-1, the V gene TRBV7-6; TRBD2 aligns across 16 bases. The CDR3 is made up of 18 amino acids. The trim removed 1 base at V and 5 bases at J, leaving 5 bases unmatched. The germline gives CDR1 SGHVS, CDR2 FNYEAQ. The CDR3: CASSLGGLAGGPHNEQFF. Here the CDR3 DNA reads TGTGCCAGCAGCTTAGGGGGACTAGCGGGGGGGCCACACAATGAGCAGTTCTTC.

This chain uses TRBV6-6 with TRBJ2-1; 7 nucleotides agree with TRBD1. The trim removed 4 bases at V and 12 bases at J, leaving 9 bases unmatched. CDR3 length: 13 amino acids. CDR1 and CDR2 from the germline V gene are MNHNY and SVGAGI (reference sequence). CDR3 sequence (DNA): TGTGCCAGCAGTTTGGAGACAGGGTATGGGCAGTTCTTC. Protein: CASSLETGYGQFF.

This clone has a handful of counts. The chain is built from TRBV19 and TRBJ1-5; D gene uncertain. Germline CDR1 reads LNHDA; CDR2 reads SQIVND (reference sequence). Trimming shortened V by 3 bases and J by 5 bases, and 14 bases separated the two germline ends. The CDR3 runs to 15 residues. The CDR3 DNA reads as TGTGCCAGTAGTATTGCCGCGGGGTGGGATCAGCCCCAGCATTTT. Protein product: CASSIAAGWDQPQHF.

V gene TRBV6-5 combines with J gene TRBJ1-2; 7 nucleotides agree with TRBD1. V gave up 2 bases and J gave up 6 bases; unmatched junction bases: 6. Germline lookup yields CDR1 MNHEY and CDR2 SVGAGI. The CDR3 is 14 residues long. The CDR3 region has the DNA TGTGCCAGCAGTTACCTTGACAGGGAAGATGGCTACACCTTC. It codes for CASSYLDREDGYTF.

This clone was observed a few times. This sequence joins TRBV5-1 and TRBJ1-5; TRBD1 is a possible D gene (6 bases). Germline loops: CDR1 SGHRS, CDR2 YFSETQ. The CDR3 is 14 residues long. Trimming stripped 0 bases from V and 7 bases from J, with 11 bases between. CDR3 in amino acids: CASSLGVQGQPQHF. In DNA form, the CDR3 reads TGCGCCAGCAGCTTGGGGGTACAGGGACAGCCCCAGCATTTT. The whole variable domain, filled in from reference TRBV5-1 and TRBJ1-5, reads KAGVTQTPRYLIKTRGQQVTLSCSPISGHRSVSWYQQTPGQGLQFLFEYFSETQRNKGNFPGRFSGRQFSNSRSEMNVSTLELGDSALYLCASSLGVQGQPQHFGDGTRLSIL.

This clone has only a few counts. The chain uses TRBV11-1 and TRBJ1-2; weak D call: TRBD1 (6 bases). Germline V CDR1 and CDR2: SGHAT, FQDESV (reference sequence). Trimming left V 6 bases short and J 6 bases short, with 11 bases between. The CDR3 length is 12 residues. The CDR3: CASRQGNDGYTF. CDR3 DNA: TGTGCCAGCAGGCAGGGGAACGATGGCTACACCTTC.